This TCR beta chain was retrieved from a study of blood T cell repertoires in COVID-19. Study in general: Acute-phase and convalescent COVID-19 samples originated in the United States, Italy and Spain. Sources were T cells, B-cell-depleted T cells, or PBMCs; the material itself was cDNA or gDNA.

Germline-derived CDR1 and CDR2 are SNHLY and FYNNEI. The CDR3 length is 15 residues. With 6 bases clipped from V and 4 bases from J, the junction kept 7 bases outside the gene matches. The authors' processing: Reference gene primer amplification yielded estimated nucleated cell counts. Data came from immunoSEQ multiplex PCR; TCRdb stores just in-frame clones and leaves some out. That table furnishes V, J and clone size, whereas the DNA furnished D and trimming. The sample contains approximately 150,000 clones, 85% of which appear only once. This receptor was taken from a human donor with acute or convalescent COVID-19. The donor label of this sample is uncertain. V usage is TRBV2 and J usage is TRBJ1-3; 9 bases are a match to TRBD1. Sequences were obtained from peripheral blood. CDR3 nucleotide sequence: TGTGCCAGCAGAGGACAGGGGTTTAGAGGAAACACCATATATTTT. This codes for CASRGQGFRGNTIYF.